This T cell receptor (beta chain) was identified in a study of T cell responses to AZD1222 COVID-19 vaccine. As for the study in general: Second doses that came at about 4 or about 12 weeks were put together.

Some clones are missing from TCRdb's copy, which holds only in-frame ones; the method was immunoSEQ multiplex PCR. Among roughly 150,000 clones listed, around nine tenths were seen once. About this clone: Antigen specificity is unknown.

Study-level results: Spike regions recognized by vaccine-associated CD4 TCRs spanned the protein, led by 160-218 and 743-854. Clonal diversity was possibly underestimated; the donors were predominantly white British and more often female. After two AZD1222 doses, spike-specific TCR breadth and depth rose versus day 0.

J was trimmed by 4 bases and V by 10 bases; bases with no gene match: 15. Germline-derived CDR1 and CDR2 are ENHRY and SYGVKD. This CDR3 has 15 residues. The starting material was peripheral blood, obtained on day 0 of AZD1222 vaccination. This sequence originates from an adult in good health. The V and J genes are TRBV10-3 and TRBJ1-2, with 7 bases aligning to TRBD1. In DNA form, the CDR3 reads TGTGCCACCAGAGGCCGGGACAGCGTTTCCTATGGCTACACCTTC. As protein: CATRGRDSVSYGYTF.